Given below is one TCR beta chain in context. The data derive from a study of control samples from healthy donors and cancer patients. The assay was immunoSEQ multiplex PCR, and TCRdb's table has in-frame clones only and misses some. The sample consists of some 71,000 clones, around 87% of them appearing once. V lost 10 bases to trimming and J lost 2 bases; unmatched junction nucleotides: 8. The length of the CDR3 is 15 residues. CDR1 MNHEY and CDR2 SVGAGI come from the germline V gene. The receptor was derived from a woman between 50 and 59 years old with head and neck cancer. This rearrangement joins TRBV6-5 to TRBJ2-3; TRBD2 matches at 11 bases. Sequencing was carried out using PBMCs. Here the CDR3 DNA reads TGTGCCAACTCCCCACTAGCGGGGGCCACAGATACGCAGTATTTT. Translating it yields CANSPLAGATDTQYF.